The present T cell receptor (beta chain) was sequenced within a study of regulatory dendritic cells for organ transplantation. Across the whole study: Monocytes received vitamin D3 on days 0 and 4, IL-10 on day 4. Day 6 dendritic cell cultures were stimulated with LPS.

Assay: immunoSEQ multiplex PCR; the TCRdb copy retains only in-frame clones and omits some. The profile shows 3,500 to 5,000 clones, 71% of them singletons. Whole-study findings and limits: Naive T cells showed high diversity, memory cells less, memory CD8+ least.

Sorted subsets were CFSE-labeled and cultured less than six days with allogeneic dendritic cells. Memory T cells were CD45RO+, naive were CD45RA+, sorted by FACS. Trimming stripped 5 bases from V and 1 base from J, with 11 bases between. The CDR3 consists of 14 residues. Germline CDR1 and CDR2: MDHEN and SYDVKM. For this clone: The antigen is unknown.

This chain uses TRBV28 with TRBJ1-1, with D perhaps matching TRBD1 (5 bases). The receptor comes from a human donor in good health. What was sequenced was memory CD8+ T cells from blood cultured with dendritic cells. The subset is: CD45RO+ memory T cells. CDR3 sequence (DNA): TGTGCCAGCAGTGTCCTGGGGGGGAACACTGAAGCTTTCTTT. Protein sequence: CASSVLGGNTEAFF.